This T cell receptor beta chain was identified in a study of blood T cell repertoires in COVID-19 (dated by TCRdb to about 2020). Context from the whole study: Samples from collaborators originated in the United States, Italy and Spain and spanned both the acute and convalescent phases of COVID-19. The samples were drawn from the first 160 participants of the ongoing ImmuneRACE study and from some 1,300 subjects provided by 6 global collaborators. A de-identified subject ID, COVID-19 status, age in years and sex were almost always included in the sample metadata. The prospective study material was composed of cDNA or gDNA derived from T cells, B-cell-depleted T cells, or PBMCs. Where available, HLA class I and class II types were obtained from metadata supplied by the sample provider rather than from assay-based typing. The repertoires were made available in a free public database intended to serve as a resource for research on the immune response to SARS-CoV-2. The dataset comprised deeply sampled blood TCRbeta repertoires from subjects exposed to, actively infected with, or recovered from COVID-19.

TCRbeta CDR3 regions were amplified from genomic DNA using the immunoSEQ Assay, a bias-controlled multiplex PCR. The authors processed their data as follows. Within the assay, amplification of reference gene primers was used to estimate how many nucleated cells each sample contained. To quantify the absolute abundance of each unique TCRbeta CDR3 rearrangement, sequence reads were collapsed and filtered. For each sample, productive Simpson clonality was calculated as the square root of Simpson's diversity index across productive rearrangements. TCRdb took over this immuneACCESS table, retaining in-frame rearrangements with V and J assigned. Such tables are incomplete; in checked studies, under half of the missing clones stem from an unresolved V gene, and the remainder is unexplained. V, J and clone size were drawn from that table, and D and trimming were deduced from the DNA. Here the sample has about 220,000 clones; approximately 83% occur a single time. Clones ranked in the top ten supply roughly 3% of the sample.

Another Seattle source contributed samples from volunteer blood donors who had recovered from COVID-19. Each collaborating institution followed its own protocols to collect whole blood in K2EDTA tubes. For TCRbeta analysis, collaborators shipped samples in one of three forms: frozen whole blood, isolated PBMCs, or DNA extracted from either of those sample types. The junction shows trimming of 4 bases on V and 6 bases on J, plus 16 bases between the germline ends. CDR1 and CDR2 are read off the germline V gene as SGHDT and YYEEEE. The CDR3 runs 14 residues from the cysteine to the phenylalanine. This entry keeps only the CDR3 DNA: 42 bases, framed from base 1. Remarks on this clone: Its binding antigen is unknown. Per-nucleotide qualities are absent, and no much larger clonotype sits a single base away.

Paper-wide results and their limitations: The amount of clinical and demographic metadata varied by source and participant and was provided uncurated.

The clonotype was recovered from a woman in her 30s who had recovered from COVID-19. Sequencing was performed on peripheral blood. The V and J segments used are TRBV5-6 and TRBJ1-2, with TRBD1 tentatively as D gene (6 bases match). The nucleotide sequence is given as TGTGCCAGCAGCCCCCTGGGAGGGGACAATGGCTACACCTTC. Its translation is CASSPLGGDNGYTF.